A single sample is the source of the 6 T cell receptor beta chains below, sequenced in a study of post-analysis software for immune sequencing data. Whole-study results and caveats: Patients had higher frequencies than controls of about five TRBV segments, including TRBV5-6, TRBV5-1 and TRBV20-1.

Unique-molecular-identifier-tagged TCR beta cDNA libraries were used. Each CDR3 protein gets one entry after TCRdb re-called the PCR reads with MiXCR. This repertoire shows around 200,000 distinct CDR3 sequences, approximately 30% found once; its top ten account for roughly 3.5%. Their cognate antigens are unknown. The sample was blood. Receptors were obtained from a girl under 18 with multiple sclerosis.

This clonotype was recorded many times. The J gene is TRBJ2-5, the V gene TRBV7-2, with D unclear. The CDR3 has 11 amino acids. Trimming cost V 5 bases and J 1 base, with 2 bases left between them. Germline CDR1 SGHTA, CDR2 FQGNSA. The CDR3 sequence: CASSIQETQYF. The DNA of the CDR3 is TGTGCCAGCAGCATCCAAGAGACCCAGTACTTC.

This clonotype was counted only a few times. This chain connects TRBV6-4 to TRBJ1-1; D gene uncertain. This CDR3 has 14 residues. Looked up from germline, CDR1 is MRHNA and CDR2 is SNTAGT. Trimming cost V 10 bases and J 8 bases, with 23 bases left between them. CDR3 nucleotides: TGTGCCACCACGCCCGAAGTTTGGGGAGCAGAAGCTTTCTTT. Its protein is CATTPEVWGAEAFF.

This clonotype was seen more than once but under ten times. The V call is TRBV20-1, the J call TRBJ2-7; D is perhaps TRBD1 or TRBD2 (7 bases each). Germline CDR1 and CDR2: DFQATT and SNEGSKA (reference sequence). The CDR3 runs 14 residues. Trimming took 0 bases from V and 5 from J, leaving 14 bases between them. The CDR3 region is CSAREGRGLDEQYF. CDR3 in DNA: TGCAGTGCTAGAGAGGGGAGGGGGCTGGACGAGCAGTACTTC.

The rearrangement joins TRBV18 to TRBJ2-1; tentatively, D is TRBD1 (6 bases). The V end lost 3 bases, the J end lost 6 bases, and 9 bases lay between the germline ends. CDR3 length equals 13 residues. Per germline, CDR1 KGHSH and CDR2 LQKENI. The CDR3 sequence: CASSPSQGNEQFF. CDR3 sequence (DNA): TGTGCCAGCTCACCGTCACAGGGCAATGAGCAGTTCTTC.

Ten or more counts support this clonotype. The CDR3 coding sequence is TGCGCCAGCAGCTTGGGCCTCTACAATGAGCAGTTCTTC. It encodes CASSLGLYNEQFF. The chain employs TRBV5-1 and TRBJ2-1; D gene uncertain. Trimming shortened V by 0 bases and J by 3 bases, and 4 bases separated the two germline ends. Germline values: CDR1 SGHRS, CDR2 YFSETQ. The CDR3 has 13 residues. Using reference TRBV5-1 and TRBJ2-1 for the parts outside the CDR3, the full variable domain is KAGVTQTPRYLIKTRGQQVTLSCSPISGHRSVSWYQQTPGQGLQFLFEYFSETQRNKGNFPGRFSGRQFSNSRSEMNVSTLELGDSALYLCASSLGLYNEQFFGPGTRLTVL.

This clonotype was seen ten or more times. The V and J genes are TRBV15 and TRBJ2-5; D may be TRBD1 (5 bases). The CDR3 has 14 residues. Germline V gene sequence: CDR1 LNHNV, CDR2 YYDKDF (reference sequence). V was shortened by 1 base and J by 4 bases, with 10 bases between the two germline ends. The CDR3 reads CATSRGAGSETQYF. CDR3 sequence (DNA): TGTGCCACCAGCAGAGGCGCAGGGTCAGAGACCCAGTACTTC.